These T cell receptor beta chains were read from a single sample in a study of OX40 agonist ivuxolimab in advanced cancers. Clones were read by immunoSEQ multiplex PCR, and TCRdb kept only the in-frame ones, dropping some. The sample has 7,000 to 9,500 clones; roughly 71% are singletons. Sequencing was performed on CD4+ or CD8+ T cells sorted from blood, taken in a trial of the OX40 agonist ivuxolimab. The receptors come from an adult with an advanced solid tumor such as melanoma, head and neck, liver or kidney cancer. Both conserved end residues are part of each CDR3. A D gene is named only where the DNA matches it firmly. A clone size is listed for some rows: how often the clone was seen (once, few, many), or a class if it is expanded.

TRBJ1-4 | - | - | TRBV5-1 | CASSAPGDNEKLFF | TGCGCCAGCAGTGCGCCAGGAGACAATGAAAAACTGTTTTTT
TRBJ2-7 | - | - | TRBV5-1 | CASSLDYEQYF | TGCGCCAGCAGCTTGGACTACGAGCAGTACTTC
TRBJ2-7 | few | - | TRBV9 | CASSVGQGLSYEQYF | TGTGCCAGCAGCGTAGGGCAGGGCCTCTCCTACGAGCAGTACTTC
TRBJ2-1 | - | - | TRBV7-7 | CASSLRGGALDEQFF | TGTGCCAGCAGCTTAAGGGGGGGGGCCTTGGATGAGCAGTTCTTC
TRBJ2-7 | - | - | TRBV28 | CASSFPPWSATDYEQYF | TGTGCCAGCAGTTTCCCCCCCTGGTCGGCCACCGACTACGAGCAGTACTTC
TRBJ2-5 | - | - | TRBV11-2 | CASSRSGEYQETQYF | TGTGCCAGCAGCCGATCGGGAGAGTACCAAGAGACCCAGTACTTC
TRBJ2-7 | - | - | TRBV23-1 | CASSQSPETVPYEQYF | TGCGCCAGCAGTCAATCTCCGGAGACAGTTCCCTACGAGCAGTACTTC
TRBJ2-3 | - | - | TRBV9 | CASSAPRAGSSTDTQYF | TGTGCCAGCAGCGCCCCCCGAGCAGGATCTAGCACAGATACGCAGTATTTT
TRBJ2-1 | few | TRBD2 | TRBV23-1 | CASSRETSGINEQFF | TGCGCCAGCAGTCGTGAGACTAGCGGGATAAATGAGCAGTTCTTC
TRBJ1-4 | - | - | TRBV7-9 | CASRGGEEKLFF | TGTGCCAGCCGGGGGGGAGAGGAAAAACTGTTTTTT
TRBJ2-6 | - | - | TRBV5-6 | CASSLRSGYHSGANVLTF | TGTGCCAGCAGCTTGCGTTCAGGCTACCACTCTGGGGCCAACGTCCTGACTTTC
TRBJ2-3 | - | - | TRBV11-2 | CASSNPSLGTDTQYF | TGTGCCAGCAGCAACCCATCGTTAGGCACAGATACGCAGTATTTT
TRBJ2-7 | - | TRBD2 | TRBV9 | CASSASSQGGYEQYF | TGTGCCAGCAGCGCCTCAAGTCAGGGAGGGTACGAGCAGTACTTC
TRBJ2-1 | once | TRBD1 | TRBV5-4 | CASSYPQGVNNEQFF | TGTGCCAGCAGCTACCCACAGGGGGTGAACAATGAGCAGTTCTTC
TRBJ2-1 | - | TRBD2 | TRBV4-2 | CASSDGLAGADEQFF | TGTGCCAGCAGCGATGGACTAGCGGGGGCCGATGAGCAGTTCTTC
TRBJ2-7 | - | - | TRBV27 | CASSLSLTGRSEQYF | TGTGCCAGCAGTTTATCGCTAACAGGGCGCAGCGAGCAGTACTTC
TRBJ1-2 | medium-sized | TRBD1 | TRBV9 | CASRTQGANYGYTF | TGTGCCAGCAGAACACAGGGGGCTAACTATGGCTACACCTTC
TRBJ1-1 | medium-sized | - | TRBV27 | CASRGLNTEAFF | TGTGCCAGCAGGGGGTTGAACACTGAAGCTTTCTTT
TRBJ2-3 | few | - | TRBV15 | CATSSGRQETDTQYF | TGTGCCACCAGCTCCGGTCGGCAGGAGACAGATACGCAGTATTTT
TRBJ1-5 | - | - | TRBV6-4 | CASSEISEGVQPQHF | TGTGCCAGCAGTGAAATTTCGGAGGGGGTTCAGCCCCAGCATTTT
TRBJ1-1 | - | TRBD1 | TRBV6-1 | CASSEDGQGGTEAFF | TGTGCCAGCAGTGAAGATGGACAGGGAGGCACTGAAGCTTTCTTT
TRBJ2-7 | - | - | TRBV10-3 | CAIRTRRDEQYF | TGTGCCATTAGGACCCGGAGGGACGAGCAGTACTTC
TRBJ2-7 | - | - | TRBV2 | CASSDQDDEQYF | TGTGCCAGCAGTGACCAAGACGACGAGCAGTACTTC
TRBJ2-7 | - | - | TRBV27 | CASSWGQGYHEQYF | TGTGCCAGCAGTTGGGGGCAGGGGTACCACGAGCAGTACTTC
TRBJ2-7 | - | - | TRBV6-1 | CASRHRVHEQYF | TGTGCCAGCAGACACAGGGTACACGAGCAGTACTTC
TRBJ2-7 | - | - | TRBV7-3 | CASSFGAGWEQYF | TGTGCCAGCAGCTTTGGGGCAGGCTGGGAGCAGTACTTC
TRBJ1-1 | - | - | TRBV9 | CASSGGKNTEAFF | TGTGCCAGCAGCGGAGGGAAGAACACTGAAGCTTTCTTT
TRBJ2-5 | - | - | TRBV15 | CATSRAPGRTQETQYF | TGTGCCACCAGCAGAGCCCCTGGACGGACCCAAGAGACCCAGTACTTC
TRBJ1-1 | - | - | TRBV6-1 | CASSGGRMNTEAFF | TGTGCCAGCAGCGGGGGACGGATGAACACTGAAGCTTTCTTT
TRBJ2-2 | - | TRBD2 | TRBV9 | CASGAPLAGGRVTGELFF | TGTGCCAGCGGGGCCCCGCTAGCGGGGGGGCGCGTCACCGGGGAGCTGTTTTTT
TRBJ1-2 | - | - | TRBV25-1 | CASSEYSGGASGYTF | TGTGCCAGCAGTGAATATTCTGGGGGGGCGTCTGGCTACACCTTC
TRBJ1-1 | - | - | TRBV4-1 | CASSTPDSKDTEAFF | TGCGCCAGCAGCACACCGGACAGTAAGGACACTGAAGCTTTCTTT
TRBJ2-5 | large | - | TRBV7-6 | CASSRSGEYQETQYF | TGTGCCAGCAGCCGATCGGGAGAGTACCAAGAGACCCAGTACTTC
TRBJ1-4 | - | - | TRBV5-5 | CASSLWRDENEKLFF | TGTGCCAGCAGCTTGTGGAGGGACGAGAATGAAAAACTGTTTTTT
TRBJ2-7 | - | TRBD1 | TRBV5-1 | CASSFGTGGYEQYF | TGCGCCAGCAGCTTCGGGACAGGGGGCTACGAGCAGTACTTC
TRBJ2-1 | - | TRBD2 | TRBV19 | CASSHLTSGTYNEQFF | TGTGCCAGTAGTCACTTAACTAGCGGCACCTACAATGAGCAGTTCTTC
TRBJ2-1 | - | - | TRBV6-1 | CASSDIEYNEQFF | TGTGCCAGCAGTGATATAGAATACAATGAGCAGTTCTTC
TRBJ2-1 | - | - | TRBV7-2 | CASSVRDIIDEQFF | TGTGCCAGCAGCGTCCGGGACATTATCGATGAGCAGTTCTTC
TRBJ1-5 | - | - | TRBV27 | CASSRAGSNQPQHF | TGTGCCAGCAGTAGAGCAGGGAGCAATCAGCCCCAGCATTTT
TRBJ1-2 | few | - | TRBV6-5 | CASSYSNQAGYTF | TGTGCCAGCAGTTACTCGAACCAGGCGGGCTACACCTTC